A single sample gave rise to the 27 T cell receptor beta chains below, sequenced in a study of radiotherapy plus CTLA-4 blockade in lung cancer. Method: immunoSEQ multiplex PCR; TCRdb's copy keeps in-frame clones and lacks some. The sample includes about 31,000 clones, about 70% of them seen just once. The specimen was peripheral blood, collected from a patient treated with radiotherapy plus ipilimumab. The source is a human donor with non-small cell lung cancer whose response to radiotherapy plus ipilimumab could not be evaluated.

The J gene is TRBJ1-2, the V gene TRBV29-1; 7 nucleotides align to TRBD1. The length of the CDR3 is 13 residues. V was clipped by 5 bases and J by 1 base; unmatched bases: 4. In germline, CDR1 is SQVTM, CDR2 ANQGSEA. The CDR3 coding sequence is TGCAGCGTTATGACAGGGAATAACTATGGCTACACCTTC. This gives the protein CSVMTGNNYGYTF. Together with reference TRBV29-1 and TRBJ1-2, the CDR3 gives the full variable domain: SAVISQKPSRDICQRGTSLTIQCQVDSQVTMMFWYRQQPGQSLTLIATANQGSEATYESGFVIDKFPISRPNLTFSTLTVSNMSPEDSSIYLCSVMTGNNYGYTFGSGTRLTVV.

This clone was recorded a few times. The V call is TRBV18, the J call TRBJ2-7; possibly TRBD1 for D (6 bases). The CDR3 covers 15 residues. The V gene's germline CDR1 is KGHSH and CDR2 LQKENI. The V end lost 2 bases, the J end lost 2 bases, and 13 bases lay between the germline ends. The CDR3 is CASSPIGRGPYEQYF. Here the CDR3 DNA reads TGTGCCAGCTCACCAATTGGCAGGGGCCCCTACGAGCAGTACTTC. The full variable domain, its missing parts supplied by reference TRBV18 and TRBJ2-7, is NAGVMQNPRHLVRRRGQEARLRCSPMKGHSHVYWYRQLPEEGLKFMVYLQKENIIDESGMPKERFSAEFPKEGPSILRIQQVVRGDSAAYFCASSPIGRGPYEQYFGPGTRLTVT.

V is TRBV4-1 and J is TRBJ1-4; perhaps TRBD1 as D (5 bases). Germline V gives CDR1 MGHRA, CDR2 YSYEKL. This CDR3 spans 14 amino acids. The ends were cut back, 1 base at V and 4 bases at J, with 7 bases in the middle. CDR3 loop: CASSQGGGNEKLFF. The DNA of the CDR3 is TGCGCCAGCAGCCAAGGGGGCGGTAATGAAAAACTGTTTTTT.

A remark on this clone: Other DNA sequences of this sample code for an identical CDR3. CDR3 residues: CASSPPGTGGYRNTIYF. In nucleotides, the CDR3 is TGCGCCAGCAGCCCTCCCGGGACAGGGGGCTACAGAAACACCATATATTTT. The genes are TRBV5-1 and TRBJ1-3; 12 positions agree with TRBD1. The trim removed 4 bases at V and 5 bases at J, leaving 10 bases unmatched. The germline V gene has CDR1 SGHRS and CDR2 YFSETQ. The CDR3 sequence is 17 residues long.

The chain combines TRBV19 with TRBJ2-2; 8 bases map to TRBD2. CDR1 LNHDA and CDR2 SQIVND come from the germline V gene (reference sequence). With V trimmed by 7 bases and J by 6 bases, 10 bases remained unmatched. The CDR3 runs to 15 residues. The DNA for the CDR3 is TGTGCCAGTACTATCTTTAGCGGGACGTCCGGGGAGCTGTTTTTT. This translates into CASTIFSGTSGELFF.

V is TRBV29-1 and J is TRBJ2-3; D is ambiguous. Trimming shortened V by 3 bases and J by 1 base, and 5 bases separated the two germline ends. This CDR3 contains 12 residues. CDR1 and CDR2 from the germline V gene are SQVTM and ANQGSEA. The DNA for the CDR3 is TGCAGCGTTGAGGCAGGCACAGATACGCAGTATTTT. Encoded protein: CSVEAGTDTQYF.

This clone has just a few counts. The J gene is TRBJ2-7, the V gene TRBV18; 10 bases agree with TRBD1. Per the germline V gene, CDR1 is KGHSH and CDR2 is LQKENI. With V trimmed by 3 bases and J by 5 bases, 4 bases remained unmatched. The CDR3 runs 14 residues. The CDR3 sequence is CASSPATGGHEQYF. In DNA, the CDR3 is TGTGCCAGCTCACCCGCGACAGGGGGCCACGAGCAGTACTTC.

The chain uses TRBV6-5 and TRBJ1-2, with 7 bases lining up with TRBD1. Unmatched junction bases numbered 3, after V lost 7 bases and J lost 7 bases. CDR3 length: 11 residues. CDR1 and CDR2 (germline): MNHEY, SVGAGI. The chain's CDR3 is CASIYRGGYTF. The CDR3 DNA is TGTGCCAGCATCTACAGGGGTGGCTACACCTTC.

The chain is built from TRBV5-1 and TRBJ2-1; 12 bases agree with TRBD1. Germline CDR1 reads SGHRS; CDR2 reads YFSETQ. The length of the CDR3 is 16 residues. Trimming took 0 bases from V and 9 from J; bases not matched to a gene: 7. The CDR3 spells CASSLVRDRGRGEQFF. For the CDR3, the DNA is TGCGCCAGCAGCTTGGTCCGGGACAGGGGGCGCGGTGAGCAGTTCTTC. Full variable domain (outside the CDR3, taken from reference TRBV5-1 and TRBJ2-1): KAGVTQTPRYLIKTRGQQVTLSCSPISGHRSVSWYQQTPGQGLQFLFEYFSETQRNKGNFPGRFSGRQFSNSRSEMNVSTLELGDSALYLCASSLVRDRGRGEQFFGPGTRLTVL.

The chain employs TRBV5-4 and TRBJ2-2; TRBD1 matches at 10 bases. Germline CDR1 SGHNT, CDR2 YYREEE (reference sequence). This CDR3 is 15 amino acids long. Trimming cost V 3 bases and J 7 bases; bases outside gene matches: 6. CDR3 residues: CASSSKGQGIGELFF. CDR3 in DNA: TGTGCCAGCAGCTCTAAGGGACAGGGGATCGGGGAGCTGTTTTTT.

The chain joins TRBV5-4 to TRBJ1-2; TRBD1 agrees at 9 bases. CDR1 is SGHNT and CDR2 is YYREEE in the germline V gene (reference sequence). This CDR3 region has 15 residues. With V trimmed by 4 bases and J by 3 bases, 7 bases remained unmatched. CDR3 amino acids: CASSEPGQGHYGYTF. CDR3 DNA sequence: TGTGCCAGCAGCGAGCCGGGACAGGGCCACTATGGCTACACCTTC.

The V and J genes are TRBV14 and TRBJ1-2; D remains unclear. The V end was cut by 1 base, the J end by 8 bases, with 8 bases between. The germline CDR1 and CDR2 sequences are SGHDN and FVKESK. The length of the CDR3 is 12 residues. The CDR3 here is CASSQVSLGYTF. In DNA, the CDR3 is TGTGCCAGCAGCCAAGTTTCATTGGGCTACACCTTC.

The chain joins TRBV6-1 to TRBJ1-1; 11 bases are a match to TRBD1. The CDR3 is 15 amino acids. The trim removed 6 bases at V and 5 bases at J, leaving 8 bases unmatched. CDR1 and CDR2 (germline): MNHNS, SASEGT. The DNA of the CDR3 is TGTGCCAGCAGAGGACAGGGGGCGGGAGGAACTGAAGCTTTCTTT. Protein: CASRGQGAGGTEAFF.

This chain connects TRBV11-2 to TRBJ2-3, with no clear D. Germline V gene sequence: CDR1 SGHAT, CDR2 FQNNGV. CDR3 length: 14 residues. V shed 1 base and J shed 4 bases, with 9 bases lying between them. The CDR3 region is CASSLGLPPDTQYF. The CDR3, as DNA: TGTGCCAGCAGCTTAGGTCTCCCTCCAGATACGCAGTATTTT.

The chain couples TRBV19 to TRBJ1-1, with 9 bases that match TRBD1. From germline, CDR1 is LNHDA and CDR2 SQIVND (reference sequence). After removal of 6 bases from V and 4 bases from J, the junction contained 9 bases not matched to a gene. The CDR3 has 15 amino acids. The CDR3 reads CASRSRDRVGTEAFF. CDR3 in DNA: TGTGCCAGTAGATCCCGGGACAGGGTTGGCACTGAAGCTTTCTTT.

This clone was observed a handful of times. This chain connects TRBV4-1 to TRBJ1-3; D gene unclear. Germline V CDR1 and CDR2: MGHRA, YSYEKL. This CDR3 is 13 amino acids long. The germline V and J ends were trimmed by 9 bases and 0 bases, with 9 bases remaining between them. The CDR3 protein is CASSTVSGNTIYF. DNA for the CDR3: TGCGCCAGTTCCACAGTCTCTGGAAACACCATATATTTT.

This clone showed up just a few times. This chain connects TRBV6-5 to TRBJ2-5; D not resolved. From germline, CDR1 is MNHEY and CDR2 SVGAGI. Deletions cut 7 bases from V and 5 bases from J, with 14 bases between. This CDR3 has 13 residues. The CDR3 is CASIPTLQETQYF. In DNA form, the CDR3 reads TGTGCCAGCATTCCGACCCTACAGGAGACCCAGTACTTC.

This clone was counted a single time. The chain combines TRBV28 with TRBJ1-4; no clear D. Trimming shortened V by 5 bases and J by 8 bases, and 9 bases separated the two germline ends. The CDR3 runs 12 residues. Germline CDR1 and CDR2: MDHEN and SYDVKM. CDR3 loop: CASSVRGEKLFF. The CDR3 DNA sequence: TGTGCCAGCAGTGTTCGCGGAGAAAAACTGTTTTTT. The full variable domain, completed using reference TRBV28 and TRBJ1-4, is DVKVTQSSRYLVKRTGEKVFLECVQDMDHENMFWYRQDPGLGLRLIYFSYDVKMKEKGDIPEGYSVSREKKERFSLILESASTNQTSMYLCASSVRGEKLFFGSGTQLSVL.

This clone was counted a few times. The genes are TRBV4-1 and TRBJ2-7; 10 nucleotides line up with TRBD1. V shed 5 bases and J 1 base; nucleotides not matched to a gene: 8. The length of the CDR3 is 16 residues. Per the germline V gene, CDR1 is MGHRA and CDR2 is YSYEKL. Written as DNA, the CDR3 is TGCGCCAGCAGCTATTCCGGGACAGGGGAATCCTACGAGCAGTACTTC. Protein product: CASSYSGTGESYEQYF.

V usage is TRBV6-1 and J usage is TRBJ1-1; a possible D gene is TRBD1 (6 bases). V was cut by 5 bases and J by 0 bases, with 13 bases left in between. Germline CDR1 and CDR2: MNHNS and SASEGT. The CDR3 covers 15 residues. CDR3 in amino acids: CASSLGGGMNTEAFF. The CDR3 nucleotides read TGTGCCAGCAGTCTAGGGGGGGGCATGAACACTGAAGCTTTCTTT.

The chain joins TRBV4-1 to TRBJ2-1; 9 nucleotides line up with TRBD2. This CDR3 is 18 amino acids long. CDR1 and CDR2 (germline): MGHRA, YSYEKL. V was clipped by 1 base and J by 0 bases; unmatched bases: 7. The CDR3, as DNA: TGCGCCAGCAGCCAAGGCCGGACTAGCGTAAGCTCCTACAATGAGCAGTTCTTC. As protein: CASSQGRTSVSSYNEQFF.

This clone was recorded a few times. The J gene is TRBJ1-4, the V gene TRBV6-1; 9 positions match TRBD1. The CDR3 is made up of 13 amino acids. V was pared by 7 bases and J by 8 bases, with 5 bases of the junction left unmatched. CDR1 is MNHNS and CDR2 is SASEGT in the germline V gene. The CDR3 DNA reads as TGTGCCAGCAAGACAGGGGGGGAAGAAAAACTGTTTTTT. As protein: CASKTGGEEKLFF.

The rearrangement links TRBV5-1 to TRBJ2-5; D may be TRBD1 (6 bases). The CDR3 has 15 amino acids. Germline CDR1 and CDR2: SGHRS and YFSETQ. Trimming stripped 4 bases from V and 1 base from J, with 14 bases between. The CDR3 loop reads CASSPRQGTQETQYF. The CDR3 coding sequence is TGCGCCAGCAGCCCGCGCCAGGGGACCCAAGAGACCCAGTACTTC.

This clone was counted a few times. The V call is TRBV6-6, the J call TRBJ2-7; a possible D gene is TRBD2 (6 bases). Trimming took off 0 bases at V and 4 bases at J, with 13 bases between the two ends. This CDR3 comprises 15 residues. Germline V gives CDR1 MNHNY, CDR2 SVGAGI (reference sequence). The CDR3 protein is CASSYSDGSRYEQYF. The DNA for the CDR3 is TGTGCCAGCAGTTACTCGGACGGGAGTCGGTACGAGCAGTACTTC.

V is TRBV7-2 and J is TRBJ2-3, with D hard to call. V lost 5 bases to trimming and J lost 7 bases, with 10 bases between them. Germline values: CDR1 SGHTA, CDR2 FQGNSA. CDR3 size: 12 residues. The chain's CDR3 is CASSPVANTQYF. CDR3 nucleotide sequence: TGTGCCAGCAGCCCAGTTGCCAATACGCAGTATTTT.

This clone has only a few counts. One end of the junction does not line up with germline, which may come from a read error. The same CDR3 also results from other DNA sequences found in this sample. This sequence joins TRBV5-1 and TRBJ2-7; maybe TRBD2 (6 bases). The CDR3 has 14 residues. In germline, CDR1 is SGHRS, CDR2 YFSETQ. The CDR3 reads CASSVYRAYERVHF. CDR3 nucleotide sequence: TGCGCCAGCAGCGTCTACCGGGCCTACGAGCGGGTGCACTTC.

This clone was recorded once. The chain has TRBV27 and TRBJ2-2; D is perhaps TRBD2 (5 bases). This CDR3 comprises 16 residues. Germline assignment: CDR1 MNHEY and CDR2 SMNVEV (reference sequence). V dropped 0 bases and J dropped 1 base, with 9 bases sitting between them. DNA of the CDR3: TGTGCCAGCAGTTTATCTGGCGGGCTGAACACCGGGGAGCTGTTTTTT. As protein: CASSLSGGLNTGELFF.